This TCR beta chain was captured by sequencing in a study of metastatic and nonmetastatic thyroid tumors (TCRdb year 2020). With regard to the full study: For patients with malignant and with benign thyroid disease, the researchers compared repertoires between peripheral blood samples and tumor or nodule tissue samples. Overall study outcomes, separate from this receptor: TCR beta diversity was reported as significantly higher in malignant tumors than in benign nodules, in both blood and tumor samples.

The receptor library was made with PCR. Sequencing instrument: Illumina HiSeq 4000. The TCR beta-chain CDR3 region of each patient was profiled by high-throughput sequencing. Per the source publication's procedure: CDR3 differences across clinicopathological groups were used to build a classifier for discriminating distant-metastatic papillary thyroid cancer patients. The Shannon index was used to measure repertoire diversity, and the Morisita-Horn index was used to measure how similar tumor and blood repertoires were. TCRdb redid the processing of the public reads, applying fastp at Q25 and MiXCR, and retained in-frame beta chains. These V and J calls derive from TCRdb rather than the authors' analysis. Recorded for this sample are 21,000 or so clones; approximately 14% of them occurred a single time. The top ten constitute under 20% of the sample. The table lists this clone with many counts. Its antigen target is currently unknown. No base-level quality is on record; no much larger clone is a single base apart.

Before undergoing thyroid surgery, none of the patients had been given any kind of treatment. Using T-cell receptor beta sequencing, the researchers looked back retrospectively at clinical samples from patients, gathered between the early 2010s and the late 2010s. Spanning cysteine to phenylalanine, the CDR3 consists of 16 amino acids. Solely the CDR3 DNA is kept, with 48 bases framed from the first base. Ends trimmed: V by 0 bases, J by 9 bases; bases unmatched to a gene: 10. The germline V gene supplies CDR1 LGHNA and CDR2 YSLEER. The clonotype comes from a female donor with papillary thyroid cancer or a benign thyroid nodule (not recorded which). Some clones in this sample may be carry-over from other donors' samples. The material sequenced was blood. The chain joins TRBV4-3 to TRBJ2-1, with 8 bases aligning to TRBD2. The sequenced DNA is TGCGCCAGCAGCCAAGACCAGAGCGGGAGCGGGAGTGAGCAGTTCTTC. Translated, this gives CASSQDQSGSGSEQFF.